The 20 T cell receptor beta chains reported below all come from one sample, sequenced in a study of blood T cell repertoires in COVID-19. Method: immunoSEQ multiplex PCR; TCRdb's copy keeps in-frame clones and lacks some. The repertoire has fewer than 55,000 clones, roughly 89% of them found once; the top ten carry roughly 10%. The material sequenced was peripheral blood. These receptors all come from a man aged 80 or over with active or convalescent COVID-19.

This clone was observed once. The rearrangement uses TRBV10-1 and TRBJ2-1; D is uncertain. The CDR3 has 12 amino acids. V was pared by 4 bases and J by 4 bases, with 5 bases between. Germline V gene sequence: CDR1 WNHNN, CDR2 SYGVQD (reference sequence). CDR3 sequence reads: CASSAGYNEQFF. As DNA, the CDR3 is TGCGCCAGCAGTGCCGGGTACAATGAGCAGTTCTTC.

The rearrangement uses TRBV7-2 and TRBJ1-2; D is uncertain. V dropped 5 bases and J dropped 4 bases, with 14 bases sitting between them. Germline CDR1 is SGHTA and CDR2 is FQGNSA. This CDR3 is 14 amino acids long. Written as DNA, the CDR3 is TGTGCCAGCAGCCCGGGCGGGATGACCTATGGCTACACCTTC. It specifies CASSPGGMTYGYTF.

The rearrangement links TRBV27 to TRBJ1-6; weak D call: TRBD1 (5 bases). CDR3 length: 14 residues. Germline CDR1 MNHEY, CDR2 SMNVEV (reference sequence). Trimming shortened V by 3 bases and J by 10 bases, and 13 bases separated the two germline ends. The CDR3 here is CASSFRQGDSPLHF. CDR3 nucleotide sequence: TGTGCCAGCAGTTTTAGGCAGGGTGACTCACCCCTCCACTTT.

This rearrangement joins TRBV11-2 to TRBJ2-7, with D possibly TRBD1 on 5 matching bases. Looked up from germline, CDR1 is SGHAT and CDR2 is FQNNGV. Trimming stripped 5 bases from V and 0 bases from J, with 20 bases between. The CDR3 is 17 amino acids. DNA for the CDR3: TGTGCCAGCAGCAAACAAGGGGTCGGATACACCTCCTACGAGCAGTACTTC. Its protein product is CASSKQGVGYTSYEQYF.

The chain has TRBV5-4 and TRBJ2-1; a possible D gene is TRBD2 (6 bases). This CDR3 comprises 17 residues. V lost 1 base to trimming and J lost 2 bases, with 16 bases between them. The germline V gene has CDR1 SGHNT and CDR2 YYREEE (reference sequence). In nucleotides, the CDR3 is TGTGCCAGCAGCTTGCTCCGGGGGATGAGTACCTACAATGAGCAGTTCTTC. Protein: CASSLLRGMSTYNEQFF.

This clone has only one observation. In DNA form, the CDR3 reads TGCGCCAGCAGCTTACCCGGGACAGGGAATGAAAAACTGTTTTTT. Protein sequence: CASSLPGTGNEKLFF. The chain recombines TRBV5-1 with TRBJ1-4, with 9 positions matching TRBD1. The CDR3 runs to 15 residues. CDR1 is SGHRS, CDR2 YFSETQ, per germline. Trimming took 2 bases from V and 5 from J; bases not matched to a gene: 4.

This chain's CDR3 is CASSSGQGNSPLHF. CDR3 nucleotide sequence: TGTGCCAGCAGTTCGGGACAGGGTAATTCACCCCTCCACTTT. The chain carries TRBV28 and TRBJ1-6; 9 bases match TRBD1. The CDR3 extends over 14 amino acids. Germline CDR1 MDHEN, CDR2 SYDVKM. V trimming: 4 bases; J trimming: 6 bases; junction bases outside the gene matches: 1.

In its sample, this clone was seen once. This chain uses TRBV30 with TRBJ1-1; a weak D match, TRBD1 (5 bases). V lost 2 bases and J lost 0, with 7 bases in between. Germline CDR1 and CDR2: GTSNPN and SVGIG (reference sequence). The CDR3 has 13 residues. CDR3 loop: CAWSLGVNTEAFF. CDR3 nucleotides: TGTGCCTGGAGTCTAGGGGTGAACACTGAAGCTTTCTTT.

The chain employs TRBV28 and TRBJ2-4; D is perhaps TRBD2 (6 bases). CDR1 MDHEN and CDR2 SYDVKM come from the germline V gene. V was shortened by 5 bases and J by 2 bases, with 13 bases between the two germline ends. The CDR3 spans 15 residues. The CDR3 DNA follows: TGTGCCAGCAGTCCCGCCGCGGGGTCCAAAAACATTCAGTACTTC. It translates to CASSPAAGSKNIQYF.

This clone turned up a few times. This rearrangement joins TRBV6-4 to TRBJ1-1, with 10 positions matching TRBD1. Unmatched junction bases numbered 2, after V lost 0 bases and J lost 1 base. Germline V lookup: CDR1 MRHNA, CDR2 SNTAGT. CDR3 length equals 16 residues. This chain's CDR3 is CASSDSGQGGNTEAFF. The CDR3, as DNA: TGTGCCAGCAGTGACTCAGGACAGGGGGGGAACACTGAAGCTTTCTTT.

In DNA form, the CDR3 reads TGCGCCAGCAGCTTGGCAGGGAACCATGGCTACACCTTC. Translated: CASSLAGNHGYTF. V and J are TRBV5-1 and TRBJ1-2; tentative D call: TRBD1 (5 bases). The V and J ends lost 0 bases and 6 bases respectively, with 9 bases between them. CDR3 length: 13 amino acids. From germline, CDR1 is SGHRS and CDR2 YFSETQ.

The chain has TRBV5-1 and TRBJ2-3; maybe TRBD1 (5 bases). Germline-derived CDR1 and CDR2 are SGHRS and YFSETQ. V was pared by 1 base and J by 6 bases, with 27 bases between. CDR3 length: 19 residues. The CDR3 DNA reads TGCGCCAGCAGCTTGTTGTTTTCGACAGAGTCCCCCCCCCGGGATACGCAGTATTTT. Translated, it gives CASSLLFSTESPPRDTQYF.

The gene calls are TRBV7-9 and TRBJ1-4, with 10 bases that match TRBD1. This CDR3 has 16 amino acids. Losses at the gene ends were 5 bases for V and 4 bases for J; bases not matched to a gene: 7. Looked up from germline, CDR1 is SEHNR and CDR2 is FQNEAQ (reference sequence). The CDR3 DNA follows: TGTGCCAGCAGCCCGGGACAGGGGAGGCTTAATGAAAAACTGTTTTTT. Translating gives CASSPGQGRLNEKLFF.

The chain carries TRBV5-6 and TRBJ1-2, with D possibly matching TRBD1 (5 bases). The CDR3 extends over 13 amino acids. V lost 8 bases and J lost 1, with 12 bases in between. Germline lookup yields CDR1 SGHDT and CDR2 YYEEEE. The CDR3 is CASKTDFNYGYTF. CDR3 nucleotides: TGTGCCAGTAAGACAGACTTTAACTATGGCTACACCTTC.

This chain uses TRBV28 with TRBJ2-7; 10 bases are shared with TRBD1. Germline loops: CDR1 MDHEN, CDR2 SYDVKM. The CDR3 length is 15 residues. J gave up 5 bases and V 6 bases, and 10 bases lay outside the gene matches. DNA of the CDR3: TGTGCCAGCAGCCCGATGGGGACAGGGGCCAACGAGCAGTACTTC. It is translated as CASSPMGTGANEQYF.

The chain uses TRBV13 and TRBJ1-5; 7 bases fit TRBD1. V shed 6 bases, J shed 6 bases, and the junction held 8 bases outside the gene matches. Germline CDR1 reads PRHDT; CDR2 reads FYEKMQ (reference sequence). The CDR3 is made up of 14 amino acids. This chain's CDR3 is CASSIGTEGQPQHF. The CDR3 DNA sequence: TGTGCCAGCAGTATCGGGACAGAAGGTCAGCCCCAGCATTTT.

This chain uses TRBV7-2 with TRBJ2-5; possibly TRBD2 for D (5 bases). The CDR3 loop spans 15 amino acids. V lost 1 base and J 0 bases, leaving 9 bases between the germline ends. Germline V lookup: CDR1 SGHTA, CDR2 FQGNSA. Here the CDR3 reads CASSLGGRYQETQYF. The CDR3 region has the DNA TGTGCCAGCAGCTTAGGAGGGCGGTACCAAGAGACCCAGTACTTC. The full variable domain, in which reference TRBV7-2 and TRBJ2-5 provide the parts outside the CDR3, is GAGVSQSPSNKVTEKGKDVELRCDPISGHTALYWYRQSLGQGLEFLIYFQGNSAPDKSGLPSDRFSAERTGGSVSTLTIQRTQQEDSAVYLCASSLGGRYQETQYFGPGTRLLVL.

V and J are TRBV11-3 and TRBJ2-1, with D possibly TRBD1 on 6 matching bases. The CDR3 consists of 13 residues. CDR1 and CDR2 (germline): SGHNT, YENEEA. Trimming stripped 5 bases from V and 7 bases from J, with 12 bases between. The CDR3 DNA sequence: TGTGCCAGCAGCCCCACGAGGGGGAATGAGCAGTTCTTC. Encoded protein: CASSPTRGNEQFF. Combining the CDR3 with reference TRBV11-3 and TRBJ2-1 gives the whole variable domain EAGVVQSPRYKIIEKKQPVAFWCNPISGHNTLYWYLQNLGQGPELLIRYENEEAVDDSQLPKDRFSAERLKGVDSTLKIQPAELGDSAVYLCASSPTRGNEQFFGPGTRLTVL.

This clone turned up a few times. The V call is TRBV24-1, the J call TRBJ2-5; 8 bases align to TRBD1. V trimming: 4 bases; J trimming: 5 bases; junction bases outside the gene matches: 11. There are 16 residues in the CDR3. The germline CDR1 and CDR2 sequences are KGHDR and SFDVKD. The CDR3 DNA is TGTGCCACCAGTGACCCAGGGGACAGGTGGACGGAGACCCAGTACTTC. Translated: CATSDPGDRWTETQYF.

The rearrangement links TRBV7-9 to TRBJ2-3; 9 nucleotides line up with TRBD1. CDR1 SEHNR and CDR2 FQNEAQ come from the germline V gene (reference sequence). V dropped 1 base and J dropped 2; count of bases not matched to a gene: 1. The CDR3 runs to 15 residues. In DNA form, the CDR3 reads TGTGCCAGCAGCTTAGACAGGGGGCACACAGATACGCAGTATTTT. Its protein product is CASSLDRGHTDTQYF. Full variable domain (remainder filled in from reference TRBV7-9 and TRBJ2-3): DTGVSQNPRHKITKRGQNVTFRCDPISEHNRLYWYRQTLGQGPEFLTYFQNEAQLEKSRLLSDRFSAERPKGSFSTLEIQRTEQGDSAMYLCASSLDRGHTDTQYFGPGTRLTVL.